The rows below give T cell receptor beta chains drawn from one sample of a study of T cells after posttransplantation cyclophosphamide. Clones were read by immunoSEQ multiplex PCR, and TCRdb kept only the in-frame ones, dropping some. The repertoire holds about 7,300 clones, 75% to 95% seen once, with approximately 4.1% in the top ten. The sequencing input was CD4+ T cells sorted from blood. Source of these receptors: a woman between 50 and 59 years old in good health and a related stem cell transplant donor. The CDR3 runs from the conserved cysteine through the conserved F or W. Each record gives: D gene, clone size, J gene, V gene, CDR3 protein, CDR3 DNA. A D gene is named only where the DNA matches it firmly. Rows give clone size only sometimes, using once, few, many, or a class for an expanded clone.

d_gene: TRBD2
abundance: NA
j_gene: TRBJ2-3
v_gene: TRBV7-9
CDR3aa: CASSLLSGGGDTQYF
CDR3nt: TGTGCCAGCAGCCTACTCAGCGGGGGGGGAGATACGCAGTATTTT

d_gene: TRBD1
abundance: NA
j_gene: TRBJ2-1
v_gene: TRBV5-1
CDR3aa: CASSLELLGQPFF
CDR3nt: TGCGCCAGCAGCTTGGAGCTATTGGGACAGCCGTTCTTC

d_gene: TRBD1
abundance: NA
j_gene: TRBJ1-2
v_gene: TRBV6-6
CDR3aa: CASRGQGEGYTF
CDR3nt: TGTGCCAGCAGGGGGCAGGGGGAAGGCTACACCTTC

d_gene: TRBD2
abundance: NA
j_gene: TRBJ2-6
v_gene: TRBV5-1
CDR3aa: CASSEWGGISSGANVLTF
CDR3nt: TGCGCCAGCAGCGAGTGGGGGGGGATTAGCTCTGGGGCCAACGTCCTGACTTTC

d_gene: TRBD1
abundance: NA
j_gene: TRBJ2-7
v_gene: TRBV6-1
CDR3aa: CASSDGVLRGQSYEQYF
CDR3nt: TGTGCCAGCAGTGACGGGGTACTAAGGGGGCAGTCCTACGAGCAGTACTTC

d_gene: TRBD1
abundance: NA
j_gene: TRBJ2-7
v_gene: TRBV6-5
CDR3aa: CASKGQGASSYEQYF
CDR3nt: TGTGCCAGCAAAGGACAGGGGGCCAGCTCCTACGAGCAGTACTTC

d_gene: TRBD2
abundance: NA
j_gene: TRBJ2-1
v_gene: TRBV19
CDR3aa: CASSLTSGGHNEQFF
CDR3nt: TGTGCCAGTAGTTTGACTAGCGGGGGACACAATGAGCAGTTCTTC

d_gene: NA
abundance: NA
j_gene: TRBJ2-7
v_gene: TRBV7-3
CDR3aa: CASSLIRGEQYF
CDR3nt: TGTGCCAGCAGCTTAATAAGAGGCGAGCAGTACTTC

d_gene: TRBD1
abundance: NA
j_gene: TRBJ2-1
v_gene: TRBV7-7
CDR3aa: CASSPGQWVSHEQFF
CDR3nt: TGTGCTAGCAGCCCGGGACAGTGGGTGTCGCATGAGCAGTTCTTC

d_gene: TRBD1
abundance: NA
j_gene: TRBJ1-1
v_gene: TRBV5-1
CDR3aa: CASSLRDSWNTEAFF
CDR3nt: TGCGCCAGCAGCTTACGGGACAGTTGGAACACTGAAGCTTTCTTT

d_gene: TRBD1
abundance: NA
j_gene: TRBJ2-7
v_gene: TRBV2
CDR3aa: CASSETGARYEQYF
CDR3nt: TGTGCCAGCAGTGAGACAGGGGCTAGATACGAGCAGTACTTC

d_gene: TRBD2
abundance: NA
j_gene: TRBJ2-7
v_gene: TRBV14
CDR3aa: CASSAGTSGVKLYEQYF
CDR3nt: TGTGCCAGCAGCGCCGGGACTAGCGGGGTAAAGTTGTACGAGCAGTACTTC

d_gene: TRBD1
abundance: NA
j_gene: TRBJ2-2
v_gene: TRBV28
CDR3aa: CASSLGQARTGELFF
CDR3nt: TGTGCCAGCAGTTTGGGACAGGCTCGCACCGGGGAGCTGTTTTTT

d_gene: TRBD1
abundance: NA
j_gene: TRBJ2-1
v_gene: TRBV11-2
CDR3aa: CASSFDRVGVNEQFF
CDR3nt: TGTGCCAGCAGCTTCGACAGGGTCGGAGTCAATGAGCAGTTCTTC

d_gene: TRBD1
abundance: once
j_gene: TRBJ2-5
v_gene: TRBV5-1
CDR3aa: CASSQQGAQETQYF
CDR3nt: TGCGCCAGCAGCCAACAGGGGGCCCAAGAGACCCAGTACTTC

d_gene: NA
abundance: NA
j_gene: TRBJ2-2
v_gene: TRBV10-1
CDR3aa: CASSESEGLHTGELFF
CDR3nt: TGCGCCAGCAGTGAGTCAGAGGGACTGCACACCGGGGAGCTGTTTTTT

d_gene: TRBD1
abundance: NA
j_gene: TRBJ1-4
v_gene: TRBV2
CDR3aa: CASTFSPGQGNEKLFF
CDR3nt: TGTGCCAGCACTTTTTCGCCGGGACAGGGGAATGAAAAACTGTTTTTT

d_gene: TRBD1
abundance: NA
j_gene: TRBJ2-7
v_gene: TRBV30
CDR3aa: CAWTVGQHEQYF
CDR3nt: TGTGCCTGGACTGTGGGACAGCACGAGCAGTACTTC

d_gene: TRBD1
abundance: NA
j_gene: TRBJ2-1
v_gene: TRBV7-3
CDR3aa: CASSLEGTGGFYEQFF
CDR3nt: TGTGCCAGCAGCTTAGAGGGGACAGGGGGCTTTTATGAGCAGTTCTTC

d_gene: NA
abundance: NA
j_gene: TRBJ1-2
v_gene: TRBV7-2
CDR3aa: CASSPTFGRKDGYTF
CDR3nt: TGTGCCAGCAGCCCTACTTTTGGCAGGAAGGATGGCTACACCTTC

d_gene: NA
abundance: NA
j_gene: TRBJ1-2
v_gene: TRBV18
CDR3aa: CASSYDGDGYTF
CDR3nt: TGTGCCAGCTCATATGACGGAGATGGCTACACCTTC

d_gene: NA
abundance: NA
j_gene: TRBJ1-5
v_gene: TRBV6-5
CDR3aa: CATAASRNQPQHF
CDR3nt: TGTGCCACCGCGGCGTCAAGGAATCAGCCCCAGCATTTT

d_gene: NA
abundance: NA
j_gene: TRBJ1-1
v_gene: TRBV9
CDR3aa: CASSVVGANTEAFF
CDR3nt: TGTGCCAGCAGCGTAGTAGGGGCGAACACTGAAGCTTTCTTT

d_gene: TRBD1
abundance: NA
j_gene: TRBJ1-1
v_gene: TRBV18
CDR3aa: CASSTGQDTEAFF
CDR3nt: TGTGCCAGCTCAACCGGACAGGACACTGAAGCTTTCTTT

d_gene: TRBD1
abundance: NA
j_gene: TRBJ1-1
v_gene: TRBV4-2
CDR3aa: CASSRGQPGNTEAFF
CDR3nt: TGTGCCAGCAGCCGGGGACAGCCCGGGAACACTGAAGCTTTCTTT

d_gene: NA
abundance: NA
j_gene: TRBJ1-4
v_gene: TRBV7-5
CDR3aa: CVRNPGRERDEKKATNEKLFF
CDR3nt: TGTGTCAGAAACCCTGGGAGGGAGAGGGACGAAAAAAAAGCAACTAATGAAAAACTGTTTTTT

d_gene: NA
abundance: NA
j_gene: TRBJ1-2
v_gene: TRBV9
CDR3aa: CASTRLNRDGYTF
CDR3nt: TGTGCCAGCACTCGACTCAACCGGGATGGCTACACCTTC

d_gene: NA
abundance: few
j_gene: TRBJ2-2
v_gene: TRBV9
CDR3aa: CASSVGTVVAGELFF
CDR3nt: TGTGCCAGCAGCGTAGGGACAGTGGTAGCCGGGGAGCTGTTTTTT

d_gene: NA
abundance: NA
j_gene: TRBJ2-2
v_gene: TRBV5-4
CDR3aa: CASSLGGGLNSNTGELFF
CDR3nt: TGTGCCAGCAGCTTGGGGGGAGGCTTAAACTCGAACACCGGGGAGCTGTTTTTT

d_gene: TRBD1
abundance: NA
j_gene: TRBJ1-4
v_gene: TRBV6-1
CDR3aa: CASSEDSGGNEKLFF
CDR3nt: TGTGCCAGCAGTGAAGATTCAGGGGGAAATGAAAAACTGTTTTTT

d_gene: NA
abundance: NA
j_gene: TRBJ1-6
v_gene: TRBV9
CDR3aa: CASSAGVYNSPLHF
CDR3nt: TGTGCCAGCAGCGCGGGGGTCTATAATTCCCCCCTCCACTTT

d_gene: NA
abundance: NA
j_gene: TRBJ1-6
v_gene: TRBV9
CDR3aa: CASSERGGNSPLHF
CDR3nt: TGTGCCAGCAGCGAGAGGGGGGGCAATTCACCCCTCCACTTT

d_gene: TRBD1
abundance: NA
j_gene: TRBJ1-1
v_gene: TRBV18
CDR3aa: CASSPDRGNMNTEAFF
CDR3nt: TGTGCCAGCTCACCTGACAGGGGGAACATGAACACTGAAGCTTTCTTT

d_gene: TRBD1
abundance: NA
j_gene: TRBJ1-3
v_gene: TRBV18
CDR3aa: CASSPGTGLSGNTIYF
CDR3nt: TGTGCCAGCTCACCCGGGACAGGTCTTTCTGGAAACACCATATATTTT

d_gene: TRBD2
abundance: NA
j_gene: TRBJ2-1
v_gene: TRBV2
CDR3aa: CASKAGVVMDEQFF
CDR3nt: TGTGCCAGCAAGGCGGGAGTGGTCATGGATGAGCAGTTCTTC

d_gene: TRBD2
abundance: NA
j_gene: TRBJ2-3
v_gene: TRBV11-2
CDR3aa: CASSLYGGTDTQYF
CDR3nt: TGTGCCAGCAGCTTATACGGGGGGACAGATACGCAGTATTTT

d_gene: NA
abundance: NA
j_gene: TRBJ1-2
v_gene: TRBV19
CDR3aa: CASSINSPYGYTF
CDR3nt: TGTGCCAGTAGTATAAACTCTCCTTATGGCTACACCTTC

d_gene: NA
abundance: NA
j_gene: TRBJ1-5
v_gene: TRBV5-4
CDR3aa: CASSLDREVGQPQHF
CDR3nt: TGTGCCAGCAGCTTGGACAGGGAAGTAGGACAGCCCCAGCATTTT

d_gene: TRBD2
abundance: NA
j_gene: TRBJ2-5
v_gene: TRBV11-2
CDR3aa: CASSGGTSGSGETQYF
CDR3nt: TGTGCCAGCAGCGGCGGGACTAGCGGGAGTGGGGAGACCCAGTACTTC

d_gene: TRBD2
abundance: NA
j_gene: TRBJ2-5
v_gene: TRBV5-1
CDR3aa: CASSYSGGGLQETQYF
CDR3nt: TGCGCCAGCAGCTATAGCGGGGGGGGACTCCAAGAGACCCAGTACTTC

d_gene: NA
abundance: NA
j_gene: TRBJ1-4
v_gene: TRBV5-1
CDR3aa: CASSLSQGANEKLFF
CDR3nt: TGCGCCAGCAGCTTGTCTCAGGGTGCTAATGAAAAACTGTTTTTT

d_gene: TRBD2
abundance: NA
j_gene: TRBJ2-5
v_gene: TRBV7-9
CDR3aa: CASSPEGLAEETQYF
CDR3nt: TGTGCCAGCAGCCCAGAGGGACTAGCGGAAGAGACCCAGTACTTC

d_gene: NA
abundance: NA
j_gene: TRBJ2-3
v_gene: TRBV9
CDR3aa: CASSNRDKDTDTQYF
CDR3nt: TGTGCCAGCAGCAACCGGGACAAAGACACAGATACGCAGTATTTT

d_gene: TRBD2
abundance: NA
j_gene: TRBJ2-1
v_gene: TRBV19
CDR3aa: CASSIGAGGGDEQFF
CDR3nt: TGTGCCAGTAGTATCGGAGCGGGAGGGGGGGATGAGCAGTTCTTC

d_gene: TRBD2
abundance: once
j_gene: TRBJ2-1
v_gene: TRBV2
CDR3aa: CASSAASGGYNEQFF
CDR3nt: TGTGCCAGCAGTGCCGCTAGCGGTGGTTACAATGAGCAGTTCTTC

d_gene: NA
abundance: NA
j_gene: TRBJ2-1
v_gene: TRBV5-1
CDR3aa: CASSLVDNEQFF
CDR3nt: TGCGCCAGCAGCTTGGTCGACAATGAGCAGTTCTTC

d_gene: NA
abundance: NA
j_gene: TRBJ1-1
v_gene: TRBV6-5
CDR3aa: CASSYSSGVVRTEAFF
CDR3nt: TGTGCCAGCAGTTACTCGTCGGGAGTTGTAAGGACTGAAGCTTTCTTT

d_gene: NA
abundance: NA
j_gene: TRBJ1-1
v_gene: TRBV18
CDR3aa: CASSLEETEAFF
CDR3nt: TGTGCCAGCTCACTGGAGGAAACTGAAGCTTTCTTT

d_gene: TRBD1
abundance: NA
j_gene: TRBJ1-1
v_gene: TRBV2
CDR3aa: CASSEVTGAGTEAFF
CDR3nt: TGTGCCAGCAGTGAGGTTACAGGGGCAGGCACTGAAGCTTTCTTT

d_gene: TRBD2
abundance: NA
j_gene: TRBJ2-2
v_gene: TRBV7-6
CDR3aa: CASSVGTSGVTGELFF
CDR3nt: TGTGCCAGCAGCGTTGGGACTAGCGGGGTCACCGGGGAGCTGTTTTTT

d_gene: NA
abundance: NA
j_gene: TRBJ1-2
v_gene: TRBV11-2
CDR3aa: CASSLDVNYGYTF
CDR3nt: TGTGCCAGCAGCTTAGACGTTAACTATGGCTACACCTTC

d_gene: NA
abundance: NA
j_gene: TRBJ2-1
v_gene: TRBV21-1
CDR3aa: CASSKPDQREGDEQFF
CDR3nt: TGTGCCAGCAGCAAACCCGACCAGCGGGAGGGCGATGAGCAGTTCTTC

d_gene: TRBD1
abundance: once
j_gene: TRBJ1-5
v_gene: TRBV7-2
CDR3aa: CASSSRDSRNQPQHF
CDR3nt: TGTGCCAGCAGCTCCCGGGACAGCCGGAATCAGCCCCAGCATTTT

d_gene: NA
abundance: NA
j_gene: TRBJ2-7
v_gene: TRBV5-1
CDR3aa: CASSSGGGMGSYEQYF
CDR3nt: TGCGCCAGCAGCTCCGGTGGAGGGATGGGCTCCTACGAGCAGTACTTC

d_gene: NA
abundance: NA
j_gene: TRBJ1-3
v_gene: TRBV11-2
CDR3aa: CASSPRSQGWGNTIYF
CDR3nt: TGTGCCAGCAGCCCGCGCTCCCAGGGGTGGGGAAACACCATATATTTT

d_gene: NA
abundance: NA
j_gene: TRBJ1-4
v_gene: TRBV2
CDR3aa: CASSWTPTTNEKLFF
CDR3nt: TGTGCCAGCAGCTGGACACCGACAACTAATGAAAAACTGTTTTTT